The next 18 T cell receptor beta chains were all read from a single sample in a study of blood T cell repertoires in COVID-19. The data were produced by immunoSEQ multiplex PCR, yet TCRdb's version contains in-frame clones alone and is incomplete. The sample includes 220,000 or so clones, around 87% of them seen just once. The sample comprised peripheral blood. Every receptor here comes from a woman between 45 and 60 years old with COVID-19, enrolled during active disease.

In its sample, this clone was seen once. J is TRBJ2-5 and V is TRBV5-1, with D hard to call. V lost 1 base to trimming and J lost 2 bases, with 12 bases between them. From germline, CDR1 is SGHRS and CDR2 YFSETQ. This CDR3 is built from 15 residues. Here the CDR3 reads CASSLSRHFQETQYF. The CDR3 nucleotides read TGCGCCAGCAGCTTGAGTAGACACTTTCAAGAGACCCAGTACTTC.

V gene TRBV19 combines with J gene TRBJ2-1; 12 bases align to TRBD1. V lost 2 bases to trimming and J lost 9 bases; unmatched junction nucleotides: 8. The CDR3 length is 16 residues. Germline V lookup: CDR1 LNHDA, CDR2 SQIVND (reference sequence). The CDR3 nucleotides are TGTGCCAGTAGTATAATCCGGGACAGGGGGCTCGGTGAGCAGTTCTTC. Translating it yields CASSIIRDRGLGEQFF.

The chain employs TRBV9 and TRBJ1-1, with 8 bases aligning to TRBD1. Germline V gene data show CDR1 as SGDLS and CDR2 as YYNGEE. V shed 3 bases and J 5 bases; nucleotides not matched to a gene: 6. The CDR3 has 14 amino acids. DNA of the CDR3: TGTGCCAGCAGCGCCTCGGACAGGGTGACTGAAGCTTTCTTT. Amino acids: CASSASDRVTEAFF.

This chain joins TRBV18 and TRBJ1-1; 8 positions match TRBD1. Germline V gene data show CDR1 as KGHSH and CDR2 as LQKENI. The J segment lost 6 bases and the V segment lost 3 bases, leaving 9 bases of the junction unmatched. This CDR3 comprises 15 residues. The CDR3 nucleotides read TGTGCCAGCTCACCGGCGACAGGGGCGAGGGCTGAAGCTTTCTTT. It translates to CASSPATGARAEAFF.

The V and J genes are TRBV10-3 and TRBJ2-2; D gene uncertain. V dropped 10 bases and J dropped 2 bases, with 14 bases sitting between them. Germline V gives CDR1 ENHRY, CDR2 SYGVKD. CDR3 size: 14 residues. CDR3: CATYATANTGELFF. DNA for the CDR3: TGTGCCACCTACGCTACCGCCAACACCGGGGAGCTGTTTTTT.

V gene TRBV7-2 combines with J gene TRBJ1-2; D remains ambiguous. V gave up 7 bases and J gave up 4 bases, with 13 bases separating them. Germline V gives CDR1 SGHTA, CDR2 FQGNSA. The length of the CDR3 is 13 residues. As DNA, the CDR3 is TGTGCCAGCACCTCCCCCCCCTTCTATGGCTACACCTTC. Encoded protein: CASTSPPFYGYTF.

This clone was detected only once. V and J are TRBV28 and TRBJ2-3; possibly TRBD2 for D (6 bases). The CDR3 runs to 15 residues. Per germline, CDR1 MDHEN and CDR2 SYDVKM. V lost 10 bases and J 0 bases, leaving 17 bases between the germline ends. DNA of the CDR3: TGTGCCAATTCACCAGGCGGGACTAGCACAGATACGCAGTATTTT. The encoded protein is CANSPGGTSTDTQYF.

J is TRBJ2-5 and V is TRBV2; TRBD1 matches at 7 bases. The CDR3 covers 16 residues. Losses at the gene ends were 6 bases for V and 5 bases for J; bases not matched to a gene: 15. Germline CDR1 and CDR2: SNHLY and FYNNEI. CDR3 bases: TGTGCCAGCAGGAGGGGGCTACTAGTCTCTCAGGAGACCCAGTACTTC. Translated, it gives CASRRGLLVSQETQYF.

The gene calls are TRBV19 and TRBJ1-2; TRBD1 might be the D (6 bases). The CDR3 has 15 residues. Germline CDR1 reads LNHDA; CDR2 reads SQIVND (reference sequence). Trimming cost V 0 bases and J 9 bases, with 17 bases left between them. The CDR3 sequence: CASSIDRTVPSSYTF. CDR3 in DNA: TGTGCCAGTAGTATAGATCGGACAGTACCCTCGAGCTACACCTTC.

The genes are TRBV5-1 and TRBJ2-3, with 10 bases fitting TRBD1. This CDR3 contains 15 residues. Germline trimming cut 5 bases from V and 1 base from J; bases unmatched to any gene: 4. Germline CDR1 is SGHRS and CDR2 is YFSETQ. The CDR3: CASRTGTGGTDTQYF. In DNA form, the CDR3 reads TGCGCCAGCAGGACCGGGACAGGGGGCACAGATACGCAGTATTTT.

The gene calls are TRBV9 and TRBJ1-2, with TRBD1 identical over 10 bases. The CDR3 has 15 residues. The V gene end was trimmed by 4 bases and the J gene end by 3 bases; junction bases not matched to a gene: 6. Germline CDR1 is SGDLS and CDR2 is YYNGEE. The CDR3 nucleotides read TGTGCCAGCAGCCCCCGGACAGGGGGACACTATGGCTACACCTTC. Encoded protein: CASSPRTGGHYGYTF.

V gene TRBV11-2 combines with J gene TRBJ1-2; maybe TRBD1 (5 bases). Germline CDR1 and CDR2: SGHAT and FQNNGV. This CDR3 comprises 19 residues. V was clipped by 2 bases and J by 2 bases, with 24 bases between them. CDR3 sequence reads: CASSLNNARGGSGNYGYTF. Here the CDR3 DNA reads TGTGCCAGCAGCTTAAACAATGCTAGGGGAGGGAGCGGCAACTATGGCTACACCTTC.

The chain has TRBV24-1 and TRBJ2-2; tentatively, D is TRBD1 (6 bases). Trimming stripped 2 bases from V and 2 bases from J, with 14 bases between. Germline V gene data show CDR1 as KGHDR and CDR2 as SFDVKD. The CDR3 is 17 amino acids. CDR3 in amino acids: CATSDSWQGINTGELFF. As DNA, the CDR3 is TGTGCCACCAGTGATTCCTGGCAGGGGATAAACACCGGGGAGCTGTTTTTT.

CDR3 residues: CAISHDRARNNEQFF. CDR3 DNA: TGTGCCATCAGCCACGACAGGGCTAGAAACAATGAGCAGTTCTTC. J is TRBJ2-1 and V is TRBV10-3, with 7 bases lining up with TRBD1. V shed 6 bases and J 5 bases; nucleotides not matched to a gene: 10. Germline lookup yields CDR1 ENHRY and CDR2 SYGVKD. This CDR3 comprises 15 residues.

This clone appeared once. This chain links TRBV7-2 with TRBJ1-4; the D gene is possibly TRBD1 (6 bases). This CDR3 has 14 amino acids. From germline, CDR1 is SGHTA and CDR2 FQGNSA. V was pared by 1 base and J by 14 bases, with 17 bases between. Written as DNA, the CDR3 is TGTGCCAGCAGCTTAGGATTTACAGGGTCTTCGCTGTTTTTT. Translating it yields CASSLGFTGSSLFF.

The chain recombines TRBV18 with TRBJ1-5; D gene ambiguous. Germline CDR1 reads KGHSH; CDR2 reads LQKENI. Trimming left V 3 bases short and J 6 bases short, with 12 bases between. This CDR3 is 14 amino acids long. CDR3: CASSPREGIQPQHF. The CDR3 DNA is TGTGCCAGCTCACCCCGGGAGGGAATTCAGCCCCAGCATTTT.

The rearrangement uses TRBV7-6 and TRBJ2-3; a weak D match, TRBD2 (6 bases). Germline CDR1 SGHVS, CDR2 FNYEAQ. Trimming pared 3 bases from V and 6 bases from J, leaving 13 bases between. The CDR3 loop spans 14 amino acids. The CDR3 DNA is TGTGCCAGCAGCTTGGGGACTTGGGGGGATACGCAGTATTTT. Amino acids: CASSLGTWGDTQYF.

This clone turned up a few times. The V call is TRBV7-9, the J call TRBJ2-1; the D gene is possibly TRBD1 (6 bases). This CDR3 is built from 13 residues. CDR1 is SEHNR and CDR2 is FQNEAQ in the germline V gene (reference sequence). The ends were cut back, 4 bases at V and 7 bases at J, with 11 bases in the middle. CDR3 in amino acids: CASSSQGPNEQFF. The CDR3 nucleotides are TGTGCCAGCAGCTCGCAGGGGCCTAATGAGCAGTTCTTC.